This is a list of T cell receptor beta chains from one sample in a study of blood T cell repertoires in COVID-19. This table comes from immunoSEQ multiplex PCR, and its TCRdb copy is limited to in-frame clones, with some not included. This table holds 70,000 to 90,000 clones, around four fifths found once. The sequenced material came from peripheral blood. The source of these receptors is a woman aged 80 or older with acute or convalescent COVID-19. CDR3s include the opening cysteine and the closing phenylalanine or tryptophan. The D gene is left open where the match is weak. Where a row states a size, it is once, few, many or the class of an expanded clone; other rows omit it.

.	TRBJ1-3	.	TRBV15	CATSRDLGGGGNTIYF	TGTGCCACCAGCAGAGATTTGGGTGGCGGTGGAAACACCATATATTTT
.	TRBJ1-2	TRBD1	TRBV6-1	CASSETGGGGYTF	TGTGCCAGCAGTGAAACAGGGGGTGGAGGCTACACCTTC
.	TRBJ2-5	.	TRBV30	CAWKEGSQETQYF	TGTGCCTGGAAGGAGGGCAGCCAAGAGACCCAGTACTTC
.	TRBJ1-4	.	TRBV5-6	CASSTWESGRNEKLFF	TGTGCCAGCAGCACTTGGGAGTCGGGCCGTAATGAAAAACTGTTTTTT
.	TRBJ1-3	TRBD1	TRBV30	CAWRQGAGNTIYF	TGTGCCTGGAGACAGGGGGCTGGAAACACCATATATTTT
few	TRBJ1-1	TRBD1	TRBV11-2	CASSPLEGAKGNTEAFF	TGTGCCAGCAGTCCTTTGGAGGGGGCAAAAGGGAACACTGAAGCTTTCTTT
.	TRBJ2-7	TRBD2	TRBV10-3	CAISDIRLAGVGEQYF	TGTGCCATCAGTGACATTCGACTAGCGGGAGTCGGCGAGCAGTACTTC
.	TRBJ1-4	.	TRBV11-2	CASSLGTGNEKLFF	TGTGCCAGCAGCTTAGGAACAGGGAATGAAAAACTGTTTTTT
.	TRBJ1-4	.	TRBV25-1	CASSEGVDRKLFF	TGTGCCAGCAGTGAAGGGGTAGACAGAAAACTGTTTTTT
.	TRBJ1-1	.	TRBV25-1	CASSEWDTHTEAFF	TGTGCCAGCAGTGAATGGGACACTCACACTGAAGCTTTCTTT
.	TRBJ1-2	TRBD1	TRBV24-1	CATSQQGAYGYTF	TGTGCCACCAGTCAGCAGGGGGCCTATGGCTACACCTTC
.	TRBJ2-3	TRBD2	TRBV10-3	CAISGTSGREADTQYF	TGTGCCATCAGTGGGACTAGCGGGAGGGAAGCAGATACGCAGTATTTT
few	TRBJ2-3	.	TRBV20-1	CSASPLQHDRSGTDTQYF	TGCAGTGCTAGTCCCCTTCAACATGACAGGTCAGGCACAGATACGCAGTATTTT
once	TRBJ2-7	TRBD2	TRBV4-1	CASSQEGSLAGDEQYF	TGCGCCAGCAGCCAAGAAGGATCCCTAGCGGGGGACGAGCAGTACTTC
.	TRBJ1-2	.	TRBV4-1	CASSQGTAANYGYTF	TGCGCCAGCAGCCAAGGGACAGCAGCTAACTATGGCTACACCTTC
.	TRBJ2-2	.	TRBV9	CASSVVASFGELFF	TGTGCCAGCAGCGTAGTAGCGTCCTTCGGGGAGCTGTTTTTT
.	TRBJ2-3	TRBD1	TRBV18	CASSPDRQGKYF	TGTGCCAGCTCACCAGACCGACAGGGCAAGTATTTT
.	TRBJ2-6	.	TRBV29-1	CSVRLGANVLTF	TGCAGCGTCCGCCTTGGCGCCAACGTCCTGACTTTC
.	TRBJ2-7	TRBD1	TRBV7-8	CASRRDSGTYEQYF	TGTGCCAGCAGAAGGGACAGTGGCACCTACGAGCAGTACTTC
.	TRBJ1-2	.	TRBV6-1	CASSEVQNYGYTF	TGTGCCAGCAGTGAAGTTCAGAATTATGGCTACACCTTC
.	TRBJ1-1	.	TRBV27	CASSPLRQGRNTEAFF	TGTGCCAGCAGTCCTCTCCGTCAGGGGCGAAACACTGAAGCTTTCTTT
.	TRBJ2-1	TRBD2	TRBV11-2	CASSSAGGPRNEQFF	TGTGCCAGCAGCTCAGCGGGGGGCCCTCGCAATGAGCAGTTCTTC
.	TRBJ2-1	TRBD2	TRBV29-1	CSVSVSSGANEQFF	TGCAGCGTTTCGGTGTCTAGCGGGGCCAATGAGCAGTTCTTC
.	TRBJ2-7	TRBD2	TRBV7-9	CASSLDGTSGDQYF	TGTGCCAGCAGCTTAGACGGGACTAGCGGGGACCAGTACTTC
few	TRBJ1-1	TRBD1	TRBV19	CATDLQGASTEAFF	TGTGCCACCGATCTCCAGGGGGCCAGCACTGAAGCTTTCTTT
.	TRBJ2-5	TRBD2	TRBV2	CASSERLAGGRETQYF	TGTGCCAGCAGTGAACGGCTAGCGGGGGGGCGAGAGACCCAGTACTTC
.	TRBJ1-1	.	TRBV19	CASSTGPPTAGEAFF	TGTGCCAGTAGTACAGGTCCTCCGACAGCCGGGGAAGCTTTCTTT
.	TRBJ2-7	TRBD2	TRBV7-8	CASQRTSGGTLSYEQYF	TGTGCCAGTCAGAGGACTAGCGGCGGAACATTATCCTACGAGCAGTACTTC
few	TRBJ2-3	.	TRBV6-6	CASSYSTFTDTQYF	TGTGCCAGCAGTTACTCTACTTTTACAGATACGCAGTATTTT
.	TRBJ2-3	.	TRBV20-1	CSASHSTDTQYF	TGCAGTGCTAGTCATAGCACAGATACGCAGTATTTT
.	TRBJ1-1	.	TRBV7-9	CASSLGHNLMNTEAFF	TGTGCCAGCAGCTTGGGACACAACCTCATGAACACTGAAGCTTTCTTT
.	TRBJ1-1	.	TRBV6-5	CASSWTAMNTEAFF	TGTGCCAGCAGTTGGACAGCCATGAACACTGAAGCTTTCTTT